This section outlines one T cell receptor (beta chain) sequence together with its context. Its antigen is not identified. This sample is part of a study of cytomegalovirus exposure and HLA in healthy donors. Primers included in the PCR were 60 Vbeta and 13 Jbeta primers. Clones were sequenced by immunoSEQ multiplex PCR, and TCRdb holds only the in-frame ones, with some missing. The table has around 140,000 clones, around 72% seen once. Germline lookup yields CDR1 KGHSH and CDR2 LQKENI. The germline V and J ends were trimmed by 6 bases and 0 bases, with 11 bases remaining between them. The CDR3 runs to 14 residues. Study-wide points: DRB1 had the most TCR associations and HLA-C the fewest, a later analysis found, with rates varying by HLA locus. Certain sequence variants were highly shared and formed a cluster, and this cluster was likely a sequencing artifact.

This sequence joins TRBV18 and TRBJ1-1, with TRBD1 as a possible D gene (5 bases). The clonotype comes from a man aged 50-60 years in good health and CMV-seropositive. The material sequenced was PBMCs. CDR3 amino acids: CASSWGELNTEAFF. CDR3 DNA sequence: TGTGCCAGCTCCTGGGGGGAACTGAACACTGAAGCTTTCTTT. The full variable domain, in which reference TRBV18 and TRBJ1-1 provide the parts outside the CDR3, is NAGVMQNPRHLVRRRGQEARLRCSPMKGHSHVYWYRQLPEEGLKFMVYLQKENIIDESGMPKERFSAEFPKEGPSILRIQQVVRGDSAAYFCASSWGELNTEAFFGQGTRLTVV.